A single sample is the source of the 22 T cell receptor beta chains below, sequenced in a study of blood T cell repertoires in COVID-19. TCRdb keeps only in-frame clones here, not all; method: immunoSEQ multiplex PCR. Of around 140,000 clones detected, over 80% appear once; the ten largest clones hold about 6%. Sequencing was performed on peripheral blood. Source of these receptors: a man at least 80 years old with acute or convalescent COVID-19.

The chain employs TRBV15 and TRBJ2-5, with TRBD2 identical over 8 bases. This CDR3 contains 17 residues. Germline trimming cut 0 bases from V and 2 bases from J; bases unmatched to any gene: 8. Germline V lookup: CDR1 LNHNV, CDR2 YYDKDF (reference sequence). The DNA of the CDR3 is TGTGCCACCAGCAGAGATTCAAGCGGGGGCTTACAAGAGACCCAGTACTTC. Its translation is CATSRDSSGGLQETQYF.

The chain combines TRBV20-1 with TRBJ1-6; 9 bases are shared with TRBD1. Germline CDR1 DFQATT, CDR2 SNEGSKA (reference sequence). The CDR3 runs 19 residues. Trimming cost V 3 bases and J 4 bases; bases outside gene matches: 16. CDR3: CSASHRGTGPSLYNSPLHF. CDR3 sequence (DNA): TGCAGTGCTAGTCATCGGGGGACAGGGCCCTCCCTTTATAATTCACCCCTCCACTTT.

The rearrangement joins TRBV29-1 to TRBJ1-4, with 9 bases fitting TRBD1. The V and J ends lost 3 bases and 4 bases, in that order; junction bases with no gene match: 0. CDR3 size: 13 residues. Germline V gene lookup returns CDR1 SQVTM and CDR2 ANQGSEA. The DNA of the CDR3 is TGCAGCGTTGAGGGACAGGGTAATGAAAAACTGTTTTTT. Protein product: CSVEGQGNEKLFF.

The chain employs TRBV12-3 or TRBV12-4 and TRBJ1-2; 8 bases fit TRBD1. This CDR3 contains 13 residues. The trim removed 5 bases at V and 8 bases at J, leaving 7 bases unmatched. The CDR3 loop reads CASSKGQVFGYTF. The CDR3 bases are TGTGCCAGCAGTAAGGGACAGGTCTTCGGCTACACCTTC.

The rearrangement links TRBV7-8 to TRBJ1-5, with D unclear. Germline CDR1 and CDR2: SGHVS and FQNEAQ. Trimming removed 5 bases from V and 10 bases from J, with 18 bases in between. The CDR3 length is 14 residues. The CDR3 is CASSVEAVNPPQHF. For the CDR3, the DNA is TGTGCCAGCAGCGTGGAGGCTGTTAACCCCCCCCAGCATTTT.

The chain employs TRBV4-1 and TRBJ1-2, with 9 bases identical to TRBD1. CDR3 length: 16 amino acids. J was trimmed by 7 bases and V by 0 bases; bases with no gene match: 9. CDR1 is MGHRA, CDR2 YSYEKL, per germline. The CDR3 is CASSQDGLQGARGYTF. Here the CDR3 DNA reads TGCGCCAGCAGCCAAGATGGCCTACAGGGGGCGCGTGGCTACACCTTC.

This chain links TRBV7-9 with TRBJ2-2; the D gene is possibly TRBD2 (6 bases). CDR1 SEHNR and CDR2 FQNEAQ come from the germline V gene (reference sequence). This CDR3 has 13 residues. V was clipped by 4 bases and J by 6 bases, with 9 bases between them. CDR3 amino acids: CASSWGEAGELFF. The CDR3 DNA reads as TGTGCCAGCAGCTGGGGGGAGGCCGGGGAGCTGTTTTTT.

This chain connects TRBV2 to TRBJ1-4, with D uncertain. Trimming shortened V by 6 bases and J by 0 bases, and 8 bases separated the two germline ends. From germline, CDR1 is SNHLY and CDR2 FYNNEI. CDR3 size: 14 residues. CDR3 nucleotide sequence: TGTGCCAGCAGGGAGGGATCAACTAATGAAAAACTGTTTTTT. As protein: CASREGSTNEKLFF. Full variable domain (remainder filled in from reference TRBV2 and TRBJ1-4): EPEVTQTPSHQVTQMGQEVILRCVPISNHLYFYWYRQILGQKVEFLVSFYNNEISEKSEIFDDQFSVERPDGSNFTLKIRSTKLEDSAMYFCASREGSTNEKLFFGSGTQLSVL.

This chain's CDR3 is CASSFPGDSETQYF. DNA for the CDR3: TGTGCCAGCAGCTTCCCAGGGGATTCAGAGACCCAGTACTTC. V gene TRBV7-9 combines with J gene TRBJ2-5; perhaps TRBD1 as D (6 bases). V shed 3 bases and J shed 4 bases, with 12 bases lying between them. Germline-derived CDR1 and CDR2 are SEHNR and FQNEAQ (reference sequence). This CDR3 is 14 amino acids long.

The chain couples TRBV5-8 to TRBJ1-6; maybe TRBD1 (6 bases). V dropped 0 bases and J dropped 5 bases, with 9 bases sitting between them. Per the germline V gene, CDR1 is SGHTS and CDR2 is YDEGEE. The CDR3 covers 15 residues. The CDR3 region has the DNA TGTGCCAGCAGCTTGGGGACAGCAAATAATTCACCCCTCCACTTT. This encodes CASSLGTANNSPLHF.

The chain couples TRBV11-2 to TRBJ2-3; D is possibly TRBD2 (5 bases). Germline V lookup: CDR1 SGHAT, CDR2 FQNNGV. The germline V and J ends were trimmed by 5 bases and 1 base, with 10 bases remaining between them. There are 14 residues in the CDR3. The CDR3 sequence is CASSTTGGTDTQYF. CDR3 bases: TGTGCCAGCAGCACCACCGGGGGCACAGATACGCAGTATTTT.

This clone showed up just a few times. J is TRBJ2-3 and V is TRBV28, with 9 bases identical to TRBD2. Germline V CDR1 and CDR2: MDHEN, SYDVKM. The CDR3 consists of 15 residues. With V trimmed by 5 bases and J by 5 bases, 8 bases remained unmatched. CDR3 in DNA: TGTGCCAGCAGTCCTGCGGGAGGGCCGGGAGATACGCAGTATTTT. This translates into CASSPAGGPGDTQYF. Full variable domain (rest looked up from reference TRBV28 and TRBJ2-3): DVKVTQSSRYLVKRTGEKVFLECVQDMDHENMFWYRQDPGLGLRLIYFSYDVKMKEKGDIPEGYSVSREKKERFSLILESASTNQTSMYLCASSPAGGPGDTQYFGPGTRLTVL.

The V gene is TRBV5-1, the J gene TRBJ2-3; possible D gene TRBD1, 6 bases. The CDR3 runs to 15 residues. Germline CDR1 reads SGHRS; CDR2 reads YFSETQ. V lost 7 bases and J 8 bases, leaving 23 bases between the germline ends. As DNA, the CDR3 is TGCGCCAGCCGGTCCCGGGACACGACTTACGTTACGCAGTATTTT. As protein: CASRSRDTTYVTQYF.

The V call is TRBV27, the J call TRBJ1-4; 8 nucleotides agree with TRBD1. Trimming cost V 4 bases and J 6 bases; bases outside gene matches: 7. The CDR3 length is 15 residues. From germline, CDR1 is MNHEY and CDR2 SMNVEV (reference sequence). The CDR3 protein is CASSSQGALHEKLFF. The CDR3 region has the DNA TGTGCCAGCAGTTCCCAGGGGGCCTTACATGAAAAACTGTTTTTT. The whole variable domain, remainder taken from reference TRBV27 and TRBJ1-4, is EAQVTQNPRYLITVTGKKLTVTCSQNMNHEYMSWYRQDPGLGLRQIYYSMNVEVTDKGDVPEGYKVSRKEKRNFPLILESPSPNQTSLYFCASSSQGALHEKLFFGSGTQLSVL.

The V and J genes are TRBV28 and TRBJ2-7; D might be TRBD1 (5 bases). Trimming pared 2 bases from V and 5 bases from J, leaving 10 bases between. Germline CDR1 MDHEN, CDR2 SYDVKM. CDR3 length: 13 residues. DNA of the CDR3: TGTGCCAGCAGTTTACCCGGCAGGGACGAGCAGTACTTC. Translating gives CASSLPGRDEQYF.

The J gene is TRBJ2-1, the V gene TRBV11-3; D might be TRBD2 (6 bases). CDR1 is SGHNT and CDR2 is YENEEA in the germline V gene. The CDR3 length is 12 residues. Trimming stripped 5 bases from V and 8 bases from J, with 10 bases between. The CDR3 DNA sequence: TGTGCCAGCAGCCAAGGGGAGGATGAGCAGTTCTTC. Amino acid sequence: CASSQGEDEQFF.

The gene calls are TRBV3-1 (or the pseudogene TRBV3-2) and TRBJ1-4; 9 bases fit TRBD1. CDR1 and CDR2 (germline): LGHDT, YNNKEL (reference sequence). This CDR3 spans 15 amino acids. V lost 2 bases and J lost 8; bases outside the gene matches: 6. The CDR3 region is CASSQSPGTGEKLFF. DNA for the CDR3: TGTGCCAGCAGCCAATCGCCGGGGACAGGGGAAAAACTGTTTTTT.

The chain employs TRBV30 and TRBJ2-3; D unresolved. Germline V gives CDR1 GTSNPN, CDR2 SVGIG (reference sequence). The CDR3 totals 14 residues. V shed 0 bases and J shed 0 bases, with 7 bases lying between them. The CDR3 nucleotides are TGTGCCTGGAGTGTATACGGTAGCACAGATACGCAGTATTTT. As protein: CAWSVYGSTDTQYF.

The rearrangement joins TRBV5-1 to TRBJ1-5, with D tentatively TRBD1 (6 bases). The CDR3 spans 16 residues. Germline V gene data show CDR1 as SGHRS and CDR2 as YFSETQ. V lost 0 bases and J 4 bases, leaving 14 bases between the germline ends. CDR3 coding DNA: TGCGCCAGCAGCTTGGGAGGGTCAGGGGTGAATCAGCCCCAGCATTTT. This codes for CASSLGGSGVNQPQHF.

The rearrangement joins TRBV6-1 to TRBJ1-2; D remains unclear. The germline CDR1 and CDR2 sequences are MNHNS and SASEGT. This CDR3 spans 15 amino acids. V was cut by 2 bases and J by 8 bases, with 18 bases left in between. The DNA of the CDR3 is TGTGCCAGCAGTGAAATTTCCCTCGGTGCCCAAGGCTACACCTTC. Amino acids: CASSEISLGAQGYTF.

The rearrangement links TRBV11-2 to TRBJ2-1; the match to TRBD1 covers 8 bases. The germline V gene has CDR1 SGHAT and CDR2 FQNNGV. The junction had 10 bases not matched to a gene; V was cut back by 6 bases and J by 3 bases. This CDR3 comprises 16 residues. The CDR3 reads CASRSLTGQVYNEQFF. CDR3 nucleotide sequence: TGTGCCAGCAGATCCCTCACGGGACAGGTCTACAATGAGCAGTTCTTC.

The chain links TRBV27 to TRBJ1-6; 7 bases line up with TRBD1. Germline V gene sequence: CDR1 MNHEY, CDR2 SMNVEV (reference sequence). Trimming took 0 bases from V and 6 from J; bases not matched to a gene: 8. The CDR3 sequence is 17 residues long. The CDR3 coding sequence is TGTGCCAGCAGTTTATCGGGCCAGGGGGTCTCTAATTCACCCCTCCACTTT. This translates into CASSLSGQGVSNSPLHF.